The 7 T cell receptor beta chains given below trace back to one sample, sequenced in a study of molecular identifiers for immune sequencing clone quantification. From the PCR reads, TCRdb called clonotypes with MiXCR, one entry per CDR3 protein. The top ten clones hold roughly 0.9% of a sample with approximately 670,000 distinct CDR3 sequences, about 20% of them seen once. Sample: naive CD8+ T cells from blood, with Jurkat cell RNA spiked in. The subset: FACS-sorted CD8+CD4-CCR7+CD45RA+ naive T cells. The receptor set was obtained from a human donor in good health. Some libraries in this study had Jurkat cell RNA spiked in.

V usage is TRBV2 and J usage is TRBJ2-1, with D perhaps TRBD1 (6 bases). The CDR3 loop spans 14 amino acids. From germline, CDR1 is SNHLY and CDR2 FYNNEI. Deletions cut 4 bases from V and 3 bases from J, with 10 bases between. CDR3 region: CASSGVDSYNEQFF. The CDR3, as DNA: TGTGCCAGCAGTGGCGTGGACAGCTACAATGAGCAGTTCTTC.

This clonotype was detected a few times. The chain couples TRBV3-1 to TRBJ2-7, with unresolved D. Trimming removed 5 bases at V and 0 bases at J, with 17 bases between. Germline lookup yields CDR1 LGHDT and CDR2 YNNKEL (reference sequence). This CDR3 has 16 residues. The CDR3 is CASSVSGAPTSYEQYF. The CDR3 DNA reads as TGTGCCAGCAGCGTCTCCGGCGCCCCAACCTCCTACGAGCAGTACTTC.

In this sample, this clonotype turned up many times. V usage is TRBV6-1 and J usage is TRBJ1-6; no clear D. The CDR3 totals 14 residues. CDR1 and CDR2 from the germline V gene are MNHNS and SASEGT. The V and J ends lost 1 base and 8 bases respectively, with 9 bases between them. CDR3 DNA: TGTGCCAGCAGTGAAGAAGGTAGTCATTCACCCCTCCACTTT. Amino acids: CASSEEGSHSPLHF.

As concerns this clonotype: Mismatch with germline at one junction end may stem from a read error. The chain carries TRBV30 and TRBJ2-1; TRBD2 aligns across 14 bases. This CDR3 has 15 amino acids. CDR1 and CDR2 (germline): GTSNPN, SVGIG (reference sequence). The CDR3 coding sequence is TGTACCTGGAGCCGACTAGCGGGAGGGGGAAATGAGCAGTTCTTC. Translating gives CTWSRLAGGGNEQFF.

Concerning this clonotype itself: The junction and the germline gene differ at one end; a read error may be behind it. The J gene is TRBJ2-1, the V gene TRBV12-3 or TRBV12-4, with 13 nucleotides matching TRBD2. The CDR3 is 19 amino acids. CDR3 sequence reads: CAGSLAGLAGRTSGNEQFF. CDR3 bases: TGTGCCGGCAGTTTAGCGGGACTAGCGGGGAGAACGTCCGGGAATGAGCAGTTCTTC.

This clonotype came up many times. V and J are TRBV24-1 and TRBJ2-2; 10 nucleotides agree with TRBD1. This CDR3 is built from 16 residues. The junction had 2 bases not matched to a gene; V was cut back by 3 bases and J by 2 bases. Germline-derived CDR1 and CDR2 are KGHDR and SFDVKD. CDR3 in DNA: TGTGCCACCAGTGATGACAGGGGGCAAAACACCGGGGAGCTGTTTTTT. Translated, it gives CATSDDRGQNTGELFF.

This clonotype came up many times. The gene calls are TRBV27 and TRBJ1-1; D is uncertain. CDR3 size: 11 residues. The germline CDR1 and CDR2 sequences are MNHEY and SMNVEV (reference sequence). Trimming took off 6 bases at V and 6 bases at J, with 8 bases between the two ends. For the CDR3, the DNA is TGTGCCAGCAGGGGTTCGTCTGAAGCTTTCTTT. Its protein is CASRGSSEAFF.